These T cell receptor beta chains were read from a single sample in a study of blood T cell repertoires in COVID-19. Sequencing was performed with immunoSEQ multiplex PCR; in TCRdb, only in-frame clones are kept and a portion is missing. Altogether about 80,000 clones are present, roughly four fifths being singletons, with the ten largest covering roughly 15%. Sequenced sample: peripheral blood. All receptors come from a man aged 70 or older with active or convalescent COVID-19. The CDR3 runs from the conserved cysteine through the conserved F or W. The D gene is left open where the match is weak. Rows give clone size only sometimes, using once, few, many, or a class for an expanded clone.

size,V,J,D,CDR3,DNA
NA,TRBV19,TRBJ1-5,NA,CASSQGRDQPQHF,TGTGCCAGTAGCCAGGGTAGAGATCAGCCCCAGCATTTT
NA,TRBV11-2,TRBJ2-7,NA,CASRLWGGAAYEQYF,TGTGCCAGCAGGCTCTGGGGGGGGGCGGCCTACGAGCAGTACTTC
NA,TRBV7-9,TRBJ1-2,TRBD1,CASRAGTGLYGYTF,TGTGCCAGCAGAGCCGGGACAGGACTCTATGGCTACACCTTC
few,TRBV10-1,TRBJ2-3,TRBD2,CASSDHSGTDTDTQYF,TGCGCCAGCAGTGATCATAGCGGGACCGACACAGATACGCAGTATTTT
NA,TRBV28,TRBJ1-2,NA,CASRYSTGSLYGYTF,TGTGCCAGCAGGTACTCCACAGGGTCGCTCTATGGCTACACCTTC
NA,TRBV2,TRBJ2-7,NA,CASTGKSVQYF,TGTGCCAGCACAGGGAAATCAGTGCAGTACTTC
NA,TRBV5-1,TRBJ2-7,NA,CASSNVRTQTYEQYF,TGCGCCAGCAGCAACGTCCGGACTCAGACCTACGAGCAGTACTTC
NA,TRBV7-9,TRBJ1-1,NA,CASSLGMGQTNTEAFF,TGTGCCAGCAGCTTAGGGATGGGACAAACGAACACTGAAGCTTTCTTT
NA,TRBV19,TRBJ1-5,NA,CASSTVTGGPQHF,TGTGCCAGTAGTACTGTAACCGGGGGACCCCAGCATTTT
NA,TRBV6-5,TRBJ2-7,NA,CASSSDTQHYEQYF,TGTGCCAGCAGTTCTGACACTCAACACTACGAGCAGTACTTC
NA,TRBV12-3/TRBV12-4,TRBJ1-2,NA,CASSLGQNYGYTF,TGTGCCAGCAGTCTCGGACAGAACTATGGCTACACCTTC
NA,TRBV29-1,TRBJ2-5,TRBD1,CSAARTGETQYF,TGCAGCGCCGCCCGGACAGGGGAGACCCAGTACTTC
NA,TRBV20-1,TRBJ2-1,NA,CSARTGRVGFF,TGCAGTGCTCGGACGGGGAGAGTGGGGTTCTTC
NA,TRBV19,TRBJ1-2,NA,CASMNRNYGYTF,TGTGCCAGTATGAACAGGAACTATGGCTACACCTTC
NA,TRBV6-2/TRBV6-3,TRBJ1-5,TRBD1,CASSPARRQGLNQPQHF,TGTGCCAGCAGTCCCGCCAGAAGACAGGGGCTAAATCAGCCCCAGCATTTT
NA,TRBV20-1,TRBJ1-5,NA,CSASRQDSYSNQPQHF,TGCAGTGCTAGTCGACAGGATAGCTATAGCAATCAGCCCCAGCATTTT
NA,TRBV6-5,TRBJ1-1,NA,CASSLTHVAFF,TGTGCCAGCAGCCTGACTCACGTAGCTTTCTTT
NA,TRBV2,TRBJ1-1,NA,CASSQLSTEAFF,TGTGCCAGCAGCCAATTGAGCACTGAAGCTTTCTTT
NA,TRBV28,TRBJ1-6,TRBD1,CASRLQGVSSPLHF,TGTGCCAGCAGGCTACAGGGGGTGTCATCACCCCTCCACTTT
NA,TRBV5-1,TRBJ1-6,NA,CASSLDYSPLHF,TGCGCCAGCAGCTTGGACTATTCACCCCTCCACTTT
NA,TRBV7-2,TRBJ1-1,TRBD1,CASSFTTGGAFF,TGTGCCAGCAGCTTTACGACAGGGGGGGCTTTCTTT
NA,TRBV7-2,TRBJ2-3,NA,CASSLAAGRTSTDTQYF,TGTGCCAGCAGCTTAGCGGCGGGAAGGACTAGCACAGATACGCAGTATTTT